This is a list of T cell receptor beta chains from one sample in a study of early T cells in non-severe SARS-CoV-2 infection. TCRdb ran MiXCR on the 5' RACE reads and lists one entry per CDR3 protein. The sample carries more than 65,000 distinct CDR3 sequences, under 15% recorded once. Sample: whole blood. The source of these receptors is an adult who was a healthcare worker with PCR-confirmed SARS-CoV-2 infection or an uninfected control (not recorded which). Both conserved end residues are trimmed from each CDR3. Fields, in order: CDR3 protein, V gene, CDR3 length.

CDR3 protein: ASSLEAEETQY; V gene: TRBV5-1; CDR3 length: 11
CDR3 protein: ASAGDRANEKLF; V gene: TRBV7-2; CDR3 length: 12
CDR3 protein: AWGPGPETQY; V gene: TRBV30; CDR3 length: 10
CDR3 protein: ASSLFTSGHNEQF; V gene: TRBV28; CDR3 length: 13
CDR3 protein: ATSDARDSRTDTQY; V gene: TRBV24-1; CDR3 length: 14
CDR3 protein: ASSQDYNRRYEQY; V gene: TRBV3-1; CDR3 length: 13
CDR3 protein: ASRKPDRAGNQPQH; V gene: TRBV12-3/TRBV12-4; CDR3 length: 14
CDR3 protein: SAGTGTYEQY; V gene: TRBV29-1; CDR3 length: 10
CDR3 protein: AISDQGGYEQY; V gene: TRBV10-3; CDR3 length: 11
CDR3 protein: ASSQAGTDEKLF; V gene: TRBV7-2; CDR3 length: 12
CDR3 protein: AWSVLGGQTDTQY; V gene: TRBV30; CDR3 length: 13
CDR3 protein: ASEEGSTYQETQY; V gene: TRBV6-2/TRBV6-3; CDR3 length: 13
CDR3 protein: SVANLETQY; V gene: TRBV29-1; CDR3 length: 9
CDR3 protein: ASSPTSGSSYEQY; V gene: TRBV4-2; CDR3 length: 13
CDR3 protein: ASSYVPGTQY; V gene: TRBV6-8; CDR3 length: 10
CDR3 protein: SAPGLAGGMKNIQY; V gene: TRBV20-1; CDR3 length: 14
CDR3 protein: SAAPGGTTYEQY; V gene: TRBV20-1; CDR3 length: 12
CDR3 protein: ASSGVRSKGETQY; V gene: TRBV10-2; CDR3 length: 13
CDR3 protein: ASSEGVRQPQH; V gene: TRBV6-1; CDR3 length: 11
CDR3 protein: SATSIRRGPGNEQF; V gene: TRBV20-1; CDR3 length: 14